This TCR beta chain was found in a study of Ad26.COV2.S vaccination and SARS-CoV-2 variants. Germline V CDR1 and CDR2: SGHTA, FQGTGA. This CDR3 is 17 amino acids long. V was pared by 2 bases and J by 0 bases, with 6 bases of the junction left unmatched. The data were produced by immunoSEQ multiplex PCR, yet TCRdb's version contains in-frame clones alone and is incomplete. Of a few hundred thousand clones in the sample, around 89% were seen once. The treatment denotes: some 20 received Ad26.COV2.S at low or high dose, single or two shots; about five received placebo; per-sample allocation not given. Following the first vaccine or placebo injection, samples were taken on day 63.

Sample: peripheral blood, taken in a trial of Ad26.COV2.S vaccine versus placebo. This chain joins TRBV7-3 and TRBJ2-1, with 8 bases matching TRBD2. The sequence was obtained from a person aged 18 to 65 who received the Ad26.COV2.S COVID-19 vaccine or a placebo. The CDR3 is CASSLAGGASSYNEQFF. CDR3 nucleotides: TGTGCCAGCAGCTTAGCGGGAGGTGCTAGCTCCTACAATGAGCAGTTCTTC.